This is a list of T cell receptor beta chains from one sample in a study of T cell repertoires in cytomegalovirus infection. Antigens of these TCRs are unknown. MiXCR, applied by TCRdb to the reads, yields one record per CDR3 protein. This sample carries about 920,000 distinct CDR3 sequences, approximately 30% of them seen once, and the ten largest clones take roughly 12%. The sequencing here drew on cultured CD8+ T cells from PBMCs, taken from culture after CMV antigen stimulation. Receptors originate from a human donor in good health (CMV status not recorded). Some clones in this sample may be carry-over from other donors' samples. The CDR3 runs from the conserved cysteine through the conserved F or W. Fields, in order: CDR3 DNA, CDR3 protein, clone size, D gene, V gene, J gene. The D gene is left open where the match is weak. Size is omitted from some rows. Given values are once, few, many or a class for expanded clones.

CDR3 DNA: TGTGCCAGCAGTGATCTTGGGACAGGGATCTCCCCGAACACTGAAGCTTTCTTT
CDR3 protein: CASSDLGTGISPNTEAFF
clone size: few
D gene: TRBD1
V gene: TRBV6-1
J gene: TRBJ1-1

CDR3 DNA: TGTGCCAGCAGCCAAGATCTCCCGAGTCTTACCCCCTCTGGGGCCAACGTCCTGACTTTC
CDR3 protein: CASSQDLPSLTPSGANVLTF
clone size: NA
D gene: NA
V gene: TRBV3-1
J gene: TRBJ2-6

CDR3 DNA: TGTGCCAGTAGTGGGACAGGGCTAAATCAGCCCCAGCATTTT
CDR3 protein: CASSGTGLNQPQHF
clone size: few
D gene: TRBD1
V gene: TRBV19
J gene: TRBJ1-5

CDR3 DNA: TGCGCCAGCAGCCCCGGCCTAGCGGGCATCACCGGGGAGCTGTTTTTT
CDR3 protein: CASSPGLAGITGELFF
clone size: NA
D gene: TRBD2
V gene: TRBV4-1
J gene: TRBJ2-2

CDR3 DNA: TGTGCCAGCACTCTCGAGGGGACAGGGTCCTATAATTCACCCCTCCACTTT
CDR3 protein: CASTLEGTGSYNSPLHF
clone size: few
D gene: TRBD1
V gene: TRBV6-6
J gene: TRBJ1-6

CDR3 DNA: TGCAGTGCTATACAGGGATACATCTCTACAGATACGCAGTATTTT
CDR3 protein: CSAIQGYISTDTQYF
clone size: NA
D gene: NA
V gene: TRBV20-1
J gene: TRBJ2-3

CDR3 DNA: TGTGCCAGCAGTTACGCACCCGGGACAGCCACTGAAGCTTTCTTT
CDR3 protein: CASSYAPGTATEAFF
clone size: NA
D gene: TRBD1
V gene: TRBV6-5
J gene: TRBJ1-1

CDR3 DNA: TGTGCCGTACTCATACAACCGGGGTATGGCTACACCTTC
CDR3 protein: CAVLIQPGYGYTF
clone size: few
D gene: NA
V gene: TRBV7-4
J gene: TRBJ1-2

CDR3 DNA: TGTGCCAGCAGGTGGGAATCTGGAAACACCATATATTTT
CDR3 protein: CASRWESGNTIYF
clone size: NA
D gene: NA
V gene: TRBV2
J gene: TRBJ1-3

CDR3 DNA: TGCGCCAGCAGACCCGGGGCCCCCACGGAGACCCAGTACTTC
CDR3 protein: CASRPGAPTETQYF
clone size: NA
D gene: NA
V gene: TRBV5-1
J gene: TRBJ2-5

CDR3 DNA: TGTAGCGCGACCTCCGATAGGGGACAGGGCGGCTATGGCTACACCTTC
CDR3 protein: CSATSDRGQGGYGYTF
clone size: NA
D gene: TRBD1
V gene: TRBV29-1
J gene: TRBJ1-2

CDR3 DNA: TGTGCCAGCAGTTCTCCCAGGGTCCACTACAATGAGCAGTTCTTC
CDR3 protein: CASSSPRVHYNEQFF
clone size: NA
D gene: NA
V gene: TRBV28
J gene: TRBJ2-1

CDR3 DNA: TGTGCCAGTAGTATAGGGACAAATCAGCCCCAGCATTTT
CDR3 protein: CASSIGTNQPQHF
clone size: few
D gene: NA
V gene: TRBV19
J gene: TRBJ1-5

CDR3 DNA: TGTGCCATCAGGGCCGGGGGGGTTAATGAAAAACTGTTTTTT
CDR3 protein: CAIRAGGVNEKLFF
clone size: NA
D gene: NA
V gene: TRBV10-3
J gene: TRBJ1-4

CDR3 DNA: TGTGCCAGCAGCTCTGAGGGGGGGCGATTTAACTATGGCTACACCTTC
CDR3 protein: CASSSEGGRFNYGYTF
clone size: NA
D gene: NA
V gene: TRBV7-9
J gene: TRBJ1-2

CDR3 DNA: TGTGCCAGCAGCTATGAACCTCTAGATGAGCAGTTCTTC
CDR3 protein: CASSYEPLDEQFF
clone size: NA
D gene: NA
V gene: TRBV7-9
J gene: TRBJ2-1

CDR3 DNA: TGTGCCAGCAGCCACATCTCTGATGGGACTAGCAATCAGCCCCAGCATTTT
CDR3 protein: CASSHISDGTSNQPQHF
clone size: once
D gene: NA
V gene: TRBV11-2
J gene: TRBJ1-5

CDR3 DNA: TGTGCCGGCAGTTTAGTGACAGGGACTGGGGCCAACGTCCTGACTTTC
CDR3 protein: CAGSLVTGTGANVLTF
clone size: NA
D gene: TRBD1
V gene: TRBV28
J gene: TRBJ2-6

CDR3 DNA: TGTGCCAGCAGCCCCGGACAGGGCATGAACACTGAAGCTTTCTTT
CDR3 protein: CASSPGQGMNTEAFF
clone size: many
D gene: TRBD1
V gene: TRBV7-2
J gene: TRBJ1-1

CDR3 DNA: TGTGCCAGCAGTTTGTTACTAGCGGGGGGGCTTTTACAAGAGACCCAGTACTTC
CDR3 protein: CASSLLLAGGLLQETQYF
clone size: many
D gene: TRBD2
V gene: TRBV28
J gene: TRBJ2-5

CDR3 DNA: TGTGCCAGCAGCCATCGGACAGGGGGCTACGATGAGCAGTTCTTC
CDR3 protein: CASSHRTGGYDEQFF
clone size: NA
D gene: TRBD1
V gene: TRBV14
J gene: TRBJ2-1

CDR3 DNA: TGTGCCAGCAGTGACGAAGGCGGTCCTGACTTCGGGGCCAACGTCCTGACTTTC
CDR3 protein: CASSDEGGPDFGANVLTF
clone size: few
D gene: NA
V gene: TRBV25-1
J gene: TRBJ2-6

CDR3 DNA: TGTGCCAGCAGTTTGTCTAGAAGAGACTGGGGTCAAGAGACCCAGTACTTC
CDR3 protein: CASSLSRRDWGQETQYF
clone size: few
D gene: NA
V gene: TRBV12-3/TRBV12-4
J gene: TRBJ2-5

CDR3 DNA: TGTGCCATCAGGAGGAAGCAGGGGCCCTCAAACACCATATATTTT
CDR3 protein: CAIRRKQGPSNTIYF
clone size: few
D gene: NA
V gene: TRBV10-3
J gene: TRBJ1-3

CDR3 DNA: TGTGCCAGCAGGAGGGGGTTCTACGAGCAGTACTTC
CDR3 protein: CASRRGFYEQYF
clone size: many
D gene: NA
V gene: TRBV7-9
J gene: TRBJ2-7

CDR3 DNA: TGCGCCAGCAGCCCCATAGGGACGGCGGACCAACAAGAGACCCAGTACTTC
CDR3 protein: CASSPIGTADQQETQYF
clone size: NA
D gene: NA
V gene: TRBV4-1
J gene: TRBJ2-5

CDR3 DNA: TGTGCCAGCAGCCTGTTCAGGGATCTGGAGACCCAGTACTTC
CDR3 protein: CASSLFRDLETQYF
clone size: many
D gene: NA
V gene: TRBV7-2
J gene: TRBJ2-5

CDR3 DNA: TGTGCCAGCAGTGTCACACCCCGGGGTCAGCCCCAGCATTTT
CDR3 protein: CASSVTPRGQPQHF
clone size: NA
D gene: NA
V gene: TRBV27
J gene: TRBJ1-5

CDR3 DNA: TGTGCCAGCAGTTTATGGGGCAATCAGCCCCAGCATTTT
CDR3 protein: CASSLWGNQPQHF
clone size: medium-sized
D gene: NA
V gene: TRBV27
J gene: TRBJ1-5

CDR3 DNA: TGTGCCAGCAGTTTTGTGGTTCGCGGCACAGATACGCAGTATTTT
CDR3 protein: CASSFVVRGTDTQYF
clone size: NA
D gene: NA
V gene: TRBV12-3/TRBV12-4
J gene: TRBJ2-3

CDR3 DNA: TGTGCCAGCAGGGGACACCTCCATGAGCAGTTCTTC
CDR3 protein: CASRGHLHEQFF
clone size: many
D gene: NA
V gene: TRBV7-8
J gene: TRBJ2-1

CDR3 DNA: TGTGCCAGCAGCTTACCCGGGACACCAACTAACTATGGCTGCACCTTC
CDR3 protein: CASSLPGTPTNYGCTF
clone size: NA
D gene: NA
V gene: TRBV7-9
J gene: TRBJ1-2

CDR3 DNA: TGTGCCAGCAGTCACACGCTGGGCGGGGGCCACATTATATACTCTAGCACAGATACGCAGTATTTT
CDR3 protein: CASSHTLGGGHIIYSSTDTQYF
clone size: NA
D gene: NA
V gene: TRBV12-3/TRBV12-4
J gene: TRBJ2-3

CDR3 DNA: TGCAGCGCCGGGGGAGGGACAAGCAATCAGCCCCAGCATTTT
CDR3 protein: CSAGGGTSNQPQHF
clone size: few
D gene: NA
V gene: TRBV29-1
J gene: TRBJ1-5

CDR3 DNA: TGCGCCAGCAGGACAGGGAGCCAGCCCCAGCATTTT
CDR3 protein: CASRTGSQPQHF
clone size: NA
D gene: TRBD1
V gene: TRBV10-2
J gene: TRBJ1-5

CDR3 DNA: TGTGCCAGCAGCCCCCGACGGGGGGTGAACACTGAAGCTTTCTTT
CDR3 protein: CASSPRRGVNTEAFF
clone size: NA
D gene: NA
V gene: TRBV7-3
J gene: TRBJ1-1

CDR3 DNA: TGCGCCAGCAGGAAAACAGGGGCCGAGCAGTACTTC
CDR3 protein: CASRKTGAEQYF
clone size: NA
D gene: TRBD1
V gene: TRBV10-1
J gene: TRBJ2-7

CDR3 DNA: TGTGCCAGCAGCCCACTTGAGTTAACAGATACGCAGTATTTT
CDR3 protein: CASSPLELTDTQYF
clone size: many
D gene: NA
V gene: TRBV7-2
J gene: TRBJ2-3

CDR3 DNA: TGTGCCAGCAGTGACAAAAGGGAAGAGAAGTTCTTC
CDR3 protein: CASSDKREEKFF
clone size: NA
D gene: NA
V gene: TRBV2
J gene: TRBJ2-1

CDR3 DNA: TGTGCCAGCAGTGCGACGGTACAGCTAGCCGGCTATGGCTACACCTTC
CDR3 protein: CASSATVQLAGYGYTF
clone size: NA
D gene: NA
V gene: TRBV25-1
J gene: TRBJ1-2

CDR3 DNA: TGTGCCAGCAGCCCCCGAGCGGGGGGAGGTCATACGCAGTATTTT
CDR3 protein: CASSPRAGGGHTQYF
clone size: NA
D gene: TRBD2
V gene: TRBV6-5
J gene: TRBJ2-3

CDR3 DNA: TGTGCCAGCAGCCCAGGGATTTTTACTGAAGCTTTCTTT
CDR3 protein: CASSPGIFTEAFF
clone size: NA
D gene: NA
V gene: TRBV7-6
J gene: TRBJ1-1

CDR3 DNA: TGTGCCAGCAGCCAAGAGCCAGCGGGTTTCAACACCGGGGAGCTGTTTTTT
CDR3 protein: CASSQEPAGFNTGELFF
clone size: few
D gene: NA
V gene: TRBV4-2
J gene: TRBJ2-2